These T cell receptor beta chains were read from a single sample in a study of response to subunit inactivated influenza vaccine. TCRdb re-called the RT-PCR reads with MiXCR, one entry per CDR3 protein. The sample lists 710,000 or so distinct CDR3 sequences; around a sixth were seen once. The sequencing here drew on PBMCs from blood, taken 12 days after vaccination. All receptors derive from a man between 45 and 60 years old who received an inactivated influenza vaccine. Each CDR3 is given with its conserved first and last residue. The order of the fields is J gene, V gene, clone size, D gene, CDR3 protein, CDR3 DNA. D genes are given only for firm matches. Rows may omit the clone size; those that give it use once, few, many or a size class.

TRBJ2-1 TRBV6-2/TRBV6-3 NA NA CASSSLTGSRSFF TGTGCCAGCAGTTCCCTGACAGGTTCAAGGTCCTTCTTC
TRBJ2-2 TRBV7-8 few TRBD2 CASSFSGGALTGELFF TGTGCCAGCAGCTTTAGCGGGGGGGCCTTAACCGGGGAGCTGTTTTTT
TRBJ1-2 TRBV27 NA NA CASSLYGQRPYGYTF TGTGCCAGCAGTTTATACGGGCAACGGCCCTATGGCTACACCTTC
TRBJ1-1 TRBV29-1 few NA CSVLPAWGTEAFF TGCAGCGTTCTTCCAGCATGGGGCACTGAAGCTTTCTTT
TRBJ2-7 TRBV18 few TRBD1 CASSPRGQGRSYEQYF TGTGCCAGCTCACCACGGGGACAGGGGCGCTCCTACGAGCAGTACTTC
TRBJ2-7 TRBV6-5 few TRBD1 CASSFGQGASYEQYF TGTGCCAGCAGTTTCGGACAGGGGGCGTCTTACGAGCAGTACTTC
TRBJ1-1 TRBV7-9 NA TRBD1 CASSLYRGDTEAFF TGTGCCAGCAGCTTATACAGGGGAGACACTGAAGCTTTCTTT
TRBJ1-5 TRBV4-1 NA NA CASSQEPPGAGQPQHF TGCGCCAGCAGCCAAGAACCCCCTGGGGCTGGGCAGCCCCAGCATTTT
TRBJ2-3 TRBV12-3/TRBV12-4 NA NA CACSLARRGTDTQYF TGTGCCTGCAGTTTAGCACGGCGGGGCACAGATACGCAGTATTTT
TRBJ2-7 TRBV29-1 few NA CSVASQGYEQYF TGCAGCGTTGCCTCACAGGGATACGAGCAGTACTTC
TRBJ2-2 TRBV4-2 NA NA CASSQETGSGQVGELFF TGTGCCAGCAGCCAAGAAACCGGTAGCGGTCAGGTGGGGGAGCTGTTTTTT
TRBJ1-5 TRBV12-3/TRBV12-4 few TRBD1 CASTQGGASQPQHF TGTGCCAGCACCCAGGGGGGGGCGAGTCAGCCCCAGCATTTT
TRBJ2-1 TRBV12-3/TRBV12-4 NA NA CASSLNIYSYNEQFF TGTGCCAGCAGTTTAAATATCTACTCCTACAATGAGCAGTTCTTC
TRBJ2-7 TRBV5-5 NA NA CASHHGTSYEQYF TGTGCCAGCCACCACGGGACATCCTACGAGCAGTACTTC
TRBJ2-7 TRBV20-1 many TRBD2 CSARDRRGRTYEQYF TGCAGTGCTAGAGATCGTCGCGGGAGGACCTACGAGCAGTACTTC
TRBJ2-5 TRBV7-2 NA NA CASSLGPTRETQYF TGTGCCAGCAGCTTAGGACCCACCAGGGAGACCCAGTACTTC
TRBJ2-2 TRBV12-3/TRBV12-4 few NA CASSTDSPELFF TGTGCCAGCAGTACCGACAGTCCGGAGCTGTTTTTT
TRBJ1-1 TRBV6-2/TRBV6-3 many TRBD1 CASRRQGLNTEAFF TGTGCCAGCAGGCGACAGGGACTGAACACTGAAGCTTTCTTT
TRBJ1-5 TRBV20-1 NA TRBD1 CSSRTGVNQPQHF TGCAGTAGTAGGACAGGGGTTAATCAGCCCCAGCATTTT
TRBJ2-3 TRBV12-3/TRBV12-4 many NA CASGGNTDTQYF TGTGCCAGCGGGGGGAACACAGATACGCAGTATTTT
TRBJ2-7 TRBV7-2 NA NA CASSPVGGVSSYEQYF TGTGCCAGCAGCCCAGTCGGCGGGGTGAGCTCCTACGAGCAGTACTTC
TRBJ2-2 TRBV11-1 few TRBD2 CASSRTEGLAGGSTGELFF TGTGCCAGCAGCAGAACCGAGGGACTAGCGGGAGGGTCTACCGGGGAGCTGTTTTTT
TRBJ2-4 TRBV2 NA NA CASRDRTSLKNIQYF TGTGCCAGCAGGGACAGAACCTCGCTCAAAAACATTCAGTACTTC
TRBJ2-1 TRBV6-2/TRBV6-3 NA TRBD2 CASAGTSGVYKQFF TGTGCCAGCGCCGGGACTAGCGGGGTTTACAAGCAGTTCTTC
TRBJ2-1 TRBV10-3 NA TRBD2 CAVRSGRSGNEQFF TGTGCCGTCCGTAGCGGGAGATCGGGTAATGAGCAGTTCTTC
TRBJ2-7 TRBV19 NA NA CASSIRRADSYEQYF TGTGCCAGTAGTATAAGGAGGGCCGACTCCTACGAGCAGTACTTC
TRBJ2-2 TRBV10-3 many NA CAISGTTGELFF TGTGCCATCAGTGGGACTACCGGGGAGCTGTTTTTT
TRBJ2-3 TRBV25-1 few TRBD1 CASRWTGGPDTQYF TGTGCCAGCAGATGGACAGGGGGCCCAGATACGCAGTATTTT
TRBJ1-1 TRBV6-1 NA TRBD1 CATQQGWNTEAFF TGTGCCACCCAACAGGGGTGGAACACTGAAGCTTTCTTT
TRBJ2-3 TRBV27 few NA CASSQGLIPTDTQYF TGTGCCAGCAGTCAAGGATTAATCCCGACAGATACGCAGTATTTT
TRBJ2-7 TRBV28 many NA CASSLGLRSSYEQYF TGTGCCAGCAGTCTAGGACTGAGAAGCTCCTACGAGCAGTACTTC
TRBJ2-1 TRBV9 NA TRBD2 CASSVATTSGSNEQFF TGTGCCAGCAGCGTAGCTACTACTAGCGGGAGTAATGAGCAGTTCTTC